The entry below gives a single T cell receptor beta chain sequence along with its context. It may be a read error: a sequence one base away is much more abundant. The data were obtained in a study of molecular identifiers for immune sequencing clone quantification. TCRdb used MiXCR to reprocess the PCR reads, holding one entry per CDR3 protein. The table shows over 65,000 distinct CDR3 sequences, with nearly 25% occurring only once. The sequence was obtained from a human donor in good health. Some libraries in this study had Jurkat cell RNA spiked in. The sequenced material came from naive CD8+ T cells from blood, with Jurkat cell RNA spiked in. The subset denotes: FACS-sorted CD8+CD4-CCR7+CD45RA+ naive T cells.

The CDR3 DNA reads TGTGCCAGCAGCTTAGGCGGGGGCACAGATACGCGGTATTTT. As protein: CASSLGGGTDTRYF. The V and J genes are TRBV7-6 and TRBJ2-3; perhaps TRBD2 as D (7 bases). Germline CDR1 is SGHVS and CDR2 is FNYEAQ. The length of the CDR3 is 14 residues.